This is a list of T cell receptor beta chains from one sample in a study of chemoradiotherapy in HPV16-positive cancers. The assay was immunoSEQ multiplex PCR, and TCRdb's table has in-frame clones only and misses some. The sample contains under 50,000 clones, around 80% of which appear only once. Material: blood, obtained from a patient who underwent chemoradiotherapy. Receptors originate from a human donor with HPV-associated anogenital cancer. CDR3s include the opening cysteine and the closing phenylalanine or tryptophan.

V gene: TRBV4-1
J gene: TRBJ2-3
CDR3 protein: CASSQDERDRPLHTQYF

V gene: TRBV6-6
J gene: TRBJ1-2
CDR3 protein: CASSYESPLYGYTF

V gene: TRBV6-6
J gene: TRBJ1-1
CDR3 protein: CASSSSRQTNTEAFF

V gene: TRBV7-5
J gene: TRBJ2-1
CDR3 protein: CARSLIRGNEQFF

V gene: TRBV15
J gene: TRBJ2-7
CDR3 protein: CATSRGPEYPYEQYF

V gene: TRBV11-1
J gene: TRBJ2-2
CDR3 protein: CASSLRGTGELFF

V gene: TRBV4-3
J gene: TRBJ2-2
CDR3 protein: CASSQDEEPGELFF

V gene: TRBV5-4
J gene: TRBJ1-2
CDR3 protein: CASSLGEGGYTF

V gene: TRBV10-3
J gene: TRBJ2-3
CDR3 protein: CAISEKTSGDTDTQYF

V gene: TRBV11-3
J gene: TRBJ2-2
CDR3 protein: CASSRTGELFF

V gene: TRBV6-5
J gene: TRBJ1-2
CDR3 protein: CASSPEKNRGYTF

V gene: TRBV5-1
J gene: TRBJ1-3
CDR3 protein: CASSQGEGINTIYF

V gene: TRBV27
J gene: TRBJ1-6
CDR3 protein: CASSWRGGESPLHF

V gene: TRBV27
J gene: TRBJ1-2
CDR3 protein: CASRSPFQSNYGYTF

V gene: TRBV19
J gene: TRBJ2-7
CDR3 protein: CASSGNRGFDYEQYF

V gene: TRBV19
J gene: TRBJ1-1
CDR3 protein: CASKDRLNTEAFF

V gene: TRBV18
J gene: TRBJ2-1
CDR3 protein: CASSTQGGENEQFF

V gene: TRBV6-1
J gene: TRBJ1-1
CDR3 protein: CAITRGPMNTEAFF

V gene: TRBV5-1
J gene: TRBJ2-7
CDR3 protein: CASSWEGQGVSYEQYF

V gene: TRBV6-1
J gene: TRBJ2-5
CDR3 protein: CASSESPGTSGETQYF

V gene: TRBV29-1
J gene: TRBJ2-7
CDR3 protein: CSVAGSYEQYF

V gene: TRBV6-5
J gene: TRBJ2-7
CDR3 protein: CASSFYRGYHEQYF

V gene: TRBV2
J gene: TRBJ2-2
CDR3 protein: CASSPRPGVGTGELFF

V gene: TRBV7-8
J gene: TRBJ2-3
CDR3 protein: CASSLFSTDTQYF

V gene: TRBV5-1
J gene: TRBJ1-1
CDR3 protein: CASRSGTPTIGDTEAFF

V gene: TRBV7-2
J gene: TRBJ1-1
CDR3 protein: CASSLDRGFEAFF

V gene: TRBV5-1
J gene: TRBJ2-7
CDR3 protein: CASSLLGLIPDEQYF

V gene: TRBV5-1
J gene: TRBJ1-1
CDR3 protein: CASSPGQANTEAFF

V gene: TRBV5-4
J gene: TRBJ2-2
CDR3 protein: CASISSRESNTGELFF

V gene: TRBV6-5
J gene: TRBJ1-1
CDR3 protein: CASSYSPGLGDTEAFF

V gene: TRBV6-1
J gene: TRBJ2-7
CDR3 protein: CASSAGTASSYEQYF

V gene: TRBV19
J gene: TRBJ2-7
CDR3 protein: CASSEDYEQYF

V gene: TRBV5-1
J gene: TRBJ2-7
CDR3 protein: CASSLGQGSSYEQYF

V gene: TRBV7-6
J gene: TRBJ1-2
CDR3 protein: CASSLDSVPGQGANYGYTF

V gene: TRBV10-1
J gene: TRBJ2-2
CDR3 protein: CASSSQAGGTGELFF

V gene: TRBV30
J gene: TRBJ1-6
CDR3 protein: CAWRGGMNSPLHF

V gene: TRBV5-6
J gene: TRBJ1-2
CDR3 protein: CASSATGPANYGYTF

V gene: TRBV29-1
J gene: TRBJ2-7
CDR3 protein: CSGRVSEDEQYF

V gene: TRBV27
J gene: TRBJ1-6
CDR3 protein: CASSLYNARNSPLHF

V gene: TRBV4-3
J gene: TRBJ2-5
CDR3 protein: CASSQGLGGIETQYF

V gene: TRBV15
J gene: TRBJ2-5
CDR3 protein: CATSRVAGSNSQETQYF

V gene: TRBV30
J gene: TRBJ1-5
CDR3 protein: CAWSLGTNNQPQHF

V gene: TRBV5-1
J gene: TRBJ1-1
CDR3 protein: CASSFGTNTEAFF

V gene: TRBV7-2
J gene: TRBJ2-7
CDR3 protein: CASSFATSGMSSYEQYF

V gene: TRBV7-9
J gene: TRBJ2-3
CDR3 protein: CASSLGPGATDTQYF

V gene: TRBV10-3
J gene: TRBJ2-6
CDR3 protein: CAIKNSGANVLTF